This T cell receptor beta chain was captured in a study of lymphopenia after photon versus proton radiotherapy. Study observations and caveats: Photon-treated patients lost naive T cells and TCR diversity; proton-treated stayed stable. After the lymphocyte nadir, photon-treated repertoires showed oligoclonal expansion, especially of CD8+ Temra cells. Survival link was tested only in deceased patients; proton benefit remains a possibility.

The table came from immunoSEQ multiplex PCR; TCRdb's copy has only in-frame clones and leaves some out. The table shows tens of thousands of clones, with 85% occurring only once. This clone appeared a single time. Its antigen remains unidentified. This CDR3 is 11 amino acids long. Germline CDR1 and CDR2: MNHNS and SASEGT. V gave up 5 bases and J gave up 7 bases, with 8 bases separating them. The rearrangement joins TRBV6-1 to TRBJ1-1; unclear D gene. The sequence came from a man aged 55 to 70 with pancreatic cancer. Specimen: peripheral blood, collected from a patient treated with photon-based radiotherapy. The CDR3 nucleotides read TGTGCCAGCAGTTATTACAGTGAAGCTTTCTTT. Protein sequence: CASSYYSEAFF.